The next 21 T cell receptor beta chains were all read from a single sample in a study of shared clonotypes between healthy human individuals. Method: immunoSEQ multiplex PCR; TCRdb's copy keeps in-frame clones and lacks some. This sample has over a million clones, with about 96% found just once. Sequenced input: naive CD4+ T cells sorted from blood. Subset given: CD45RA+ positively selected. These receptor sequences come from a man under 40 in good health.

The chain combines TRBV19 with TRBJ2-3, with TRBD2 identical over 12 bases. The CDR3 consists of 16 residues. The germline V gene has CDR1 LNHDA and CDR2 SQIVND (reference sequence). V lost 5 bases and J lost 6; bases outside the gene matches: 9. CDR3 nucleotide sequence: TGTGCCAGTAGTCCCCCGACTAGCGGGAGACTCGATACGCAGTATTTT. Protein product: CASSPPTSGRLDTQYF.

The CDR3 here is CASALGGSNQPQHF. Written as DNA, the CDR3 is TGTGCCAGCGCACTCGGAGGCAGCAATCAGCCCCAGCATTTT. The chain uses TRBV6-5 and TRBJ1-5; D not resolved. The germline gives CDR1 MNHEY, CDR2 SVGAGI. Trimming pared 8 bases from V and 1 base from J, leaving 12 bases between. CDR3 length equals 14 residues.

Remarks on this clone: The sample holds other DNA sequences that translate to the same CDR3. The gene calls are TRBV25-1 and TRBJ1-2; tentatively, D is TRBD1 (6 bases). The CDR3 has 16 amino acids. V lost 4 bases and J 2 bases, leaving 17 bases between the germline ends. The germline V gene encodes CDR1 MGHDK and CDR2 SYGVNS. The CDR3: CASSVGAGAGNYGYTF. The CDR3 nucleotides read TGTGCCAGCAGTGTGGGGGCCGGGGCGGGAAACTATGGCTACACCTTC.

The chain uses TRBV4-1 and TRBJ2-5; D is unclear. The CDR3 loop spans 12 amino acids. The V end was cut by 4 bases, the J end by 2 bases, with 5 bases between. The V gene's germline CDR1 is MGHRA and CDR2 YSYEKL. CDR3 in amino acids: CASSRNQETQYF. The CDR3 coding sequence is TGCGCCAGCAGCCGAAATCAAGAGACCCAGTACTTC.

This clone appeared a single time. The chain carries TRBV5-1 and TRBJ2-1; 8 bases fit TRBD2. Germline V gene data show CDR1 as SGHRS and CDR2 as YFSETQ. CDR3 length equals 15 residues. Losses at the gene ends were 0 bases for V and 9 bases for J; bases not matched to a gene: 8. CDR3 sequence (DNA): TGCGCCAGCAGCTTGGTCGGCGGGAGGACACGTGAGCAGTTCTTC. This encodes CASSLVGGRTREQFF.

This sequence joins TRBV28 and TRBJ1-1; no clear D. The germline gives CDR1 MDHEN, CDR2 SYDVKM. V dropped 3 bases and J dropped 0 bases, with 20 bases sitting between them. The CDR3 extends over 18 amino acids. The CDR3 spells CASSFGYFRVRVNTEAFF. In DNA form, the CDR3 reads TGTGCCAGCAGTTTCGGATATTTTAGGGTACGGGTGAACACTGAAGCTTTCTTT.

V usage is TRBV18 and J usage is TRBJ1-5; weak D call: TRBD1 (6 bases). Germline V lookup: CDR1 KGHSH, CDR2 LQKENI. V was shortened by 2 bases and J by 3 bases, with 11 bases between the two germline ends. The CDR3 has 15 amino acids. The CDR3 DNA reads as TGTGCCAGCTCACCAACGGCAGGGGTCAATCAGCCCCAGCATTTT. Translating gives CASSPTAGVNQPQHF.

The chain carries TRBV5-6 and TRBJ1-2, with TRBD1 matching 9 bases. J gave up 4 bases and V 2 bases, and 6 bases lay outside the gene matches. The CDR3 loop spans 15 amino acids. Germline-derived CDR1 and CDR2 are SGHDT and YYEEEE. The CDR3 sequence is CASSFFLTGGYGYTF. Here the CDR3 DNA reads TGTGCCAGCAGCTTCTTCCTGACAGGGGGCTATGGCTACACCTTC.

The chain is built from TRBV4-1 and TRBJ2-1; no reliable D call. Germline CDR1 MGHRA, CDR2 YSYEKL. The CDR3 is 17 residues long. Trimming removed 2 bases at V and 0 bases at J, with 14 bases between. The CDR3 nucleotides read TGCGCCAGCAGCCAACTTCAGACATTGAGCTCCTACAATGAGCAGTTCTTC. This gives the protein CASSQLQTLSSYNEQFF.

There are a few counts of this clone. The chain's CDR3 is CASRGTGNTGELFF. Here the CDR3 DNA reads TGTGCCAGCAGAGGGACAGGGAACACCGGGGAGCTGTTTTTT. The chain combines TRBV25-1 with TRBJ2-2, with 8 bases lining up with TRBD1. Germline V gene lookup returns CDR1 MGHDK and CDR2 SYGVNS. Unmatched junction bases numbered 1, after V lost 6 bases and J lost 1 base. CDR3 length: 14 amino acids.

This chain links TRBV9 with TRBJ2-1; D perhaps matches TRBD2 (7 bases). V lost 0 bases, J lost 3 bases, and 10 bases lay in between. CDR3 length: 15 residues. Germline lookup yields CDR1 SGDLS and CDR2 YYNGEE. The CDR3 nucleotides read TGTGCCAGCAGCGTAGGCGGGGGCGACTACAATGAGCAGTTCTTC. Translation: CASSVGGGDYNEQFF.

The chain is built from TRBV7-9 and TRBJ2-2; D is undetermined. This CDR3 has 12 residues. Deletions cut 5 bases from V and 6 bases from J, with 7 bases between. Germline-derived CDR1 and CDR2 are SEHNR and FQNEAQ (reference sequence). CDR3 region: CASSPRAGELFF. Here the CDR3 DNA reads TGTGCCAGCAGCCCCCGGGCCGGGGAGCTGTTTTTT.

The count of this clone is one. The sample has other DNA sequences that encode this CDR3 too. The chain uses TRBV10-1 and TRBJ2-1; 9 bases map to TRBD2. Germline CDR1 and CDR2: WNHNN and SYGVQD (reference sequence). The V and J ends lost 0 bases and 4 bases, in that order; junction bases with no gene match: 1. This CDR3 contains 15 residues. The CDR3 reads CASSESLAGYNEQFF. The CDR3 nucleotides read TGCGCCAGCAGTGAGTCGCTAGCGGGGTACAATGAGCAGTTCTTC.

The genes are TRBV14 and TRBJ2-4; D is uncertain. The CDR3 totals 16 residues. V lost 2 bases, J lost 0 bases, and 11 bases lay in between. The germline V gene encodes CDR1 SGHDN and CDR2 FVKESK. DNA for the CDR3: TGTGCCAGCAGCCAACGGCAACCTCTAGCCAAAAACATTCAGTACTTC. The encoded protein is CASSQRQPLAKNIQYF.

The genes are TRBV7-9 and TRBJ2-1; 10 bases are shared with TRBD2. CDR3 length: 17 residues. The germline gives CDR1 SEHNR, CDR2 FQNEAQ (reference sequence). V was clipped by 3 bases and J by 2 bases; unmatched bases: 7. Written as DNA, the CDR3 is TGTGCCAGCAGCTTGGGGGGACTAGCGAGTCCCTACAATGAGCAGTTCTTC. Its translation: CASSLGGLASPYNEQFF.

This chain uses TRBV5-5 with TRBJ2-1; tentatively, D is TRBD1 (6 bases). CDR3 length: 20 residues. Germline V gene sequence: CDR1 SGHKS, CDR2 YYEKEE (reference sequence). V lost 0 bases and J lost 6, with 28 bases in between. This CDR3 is CASSLGSRGVWDKGANEQFF. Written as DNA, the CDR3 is TGTGCCAGCAGCTTGGGGAGTAGGGGAGTCTGGGACAAGGGTGCCAATGAGCAGTTCTTC.

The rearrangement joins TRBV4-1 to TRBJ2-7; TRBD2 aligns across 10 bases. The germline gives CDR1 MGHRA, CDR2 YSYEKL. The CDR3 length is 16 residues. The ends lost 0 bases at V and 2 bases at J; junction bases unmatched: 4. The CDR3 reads CASSQDLGLAAYEQYF. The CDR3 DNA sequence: TGCGCCAGCAGCCAAGATCTTGGACTAGCGGCCTACGAGCAGTACTTC.

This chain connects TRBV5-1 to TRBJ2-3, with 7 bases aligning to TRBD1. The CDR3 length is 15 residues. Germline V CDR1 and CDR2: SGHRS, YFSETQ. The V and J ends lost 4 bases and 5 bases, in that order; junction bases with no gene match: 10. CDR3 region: CASSPGQTLGDTQYF. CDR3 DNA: TGCGCCAGCAGCCCGGGACAGACCCTCGGAGATACGCAGTATTTT.

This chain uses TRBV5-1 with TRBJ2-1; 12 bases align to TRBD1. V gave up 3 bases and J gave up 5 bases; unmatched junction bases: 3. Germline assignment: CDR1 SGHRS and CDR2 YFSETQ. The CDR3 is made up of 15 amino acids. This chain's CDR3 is CASSSRDRGHNEQFF. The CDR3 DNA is TGCGCCAGCAGCTCCCGGGACAGGGGGCACAATGAGCAGTTCTTC.

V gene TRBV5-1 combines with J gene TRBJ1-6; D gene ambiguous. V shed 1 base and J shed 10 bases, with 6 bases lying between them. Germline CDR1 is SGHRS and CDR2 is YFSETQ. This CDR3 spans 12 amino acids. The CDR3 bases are TGCGCCAGCAGCTTGAGTGGGTCACCCCTCCACTTT. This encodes CASSLSGSPLHF. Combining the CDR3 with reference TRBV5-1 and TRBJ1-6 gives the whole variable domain KAGVTQTPRYLIKTRGQQVTLSCSPISGHRSVSWYQQTPGQGLQFLFEYFSETQRNKGNFPGRFSGRQFSNSRSEMNVSTLELGDSALYLCASSLSGSPLHFGNGTRLTVT.

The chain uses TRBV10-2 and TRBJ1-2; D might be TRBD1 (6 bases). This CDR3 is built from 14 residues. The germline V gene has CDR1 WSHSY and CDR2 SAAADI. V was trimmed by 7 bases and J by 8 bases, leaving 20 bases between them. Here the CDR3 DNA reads TGCGCCAGCACCGATTATCCAGGGACAAGAGGCTACACCTTC. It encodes CASTDYPGTRGYTF.